This T cell receptor beta chain was recorded in a study of cytomegalovirus exposure and HLA in healthy donors. Both 60 Vbeta primers and 13 Jbeta primers went into the PCR. The assay was immunoSEQ multiplex PCR, and TCRdb's table has in-frame clones only and misses some. The sample yields about 130,000 clones, around four fifths seen once. The receptor was derived from a female donor in good health and CMV-seronegative. Source material: PBMCs.

The CDR3 coding sequence is TGTGCCAGCAGTTTAGGGGGACAGGGGAACAATGAGCAGTTCTTC. Amino acid sequence: CASSLGGQGNNEQFF. The chain couples TRBV28 to TRBJ2-1, with 10 bases fitting TRBD1. The CDR3 length is 15 residues. Germline CDR1 reads MDHEN; CDR2 reads SYDVKM. Trimming removed 2 bases from V and 5 bases from J; junction bases left unmatched: 3.